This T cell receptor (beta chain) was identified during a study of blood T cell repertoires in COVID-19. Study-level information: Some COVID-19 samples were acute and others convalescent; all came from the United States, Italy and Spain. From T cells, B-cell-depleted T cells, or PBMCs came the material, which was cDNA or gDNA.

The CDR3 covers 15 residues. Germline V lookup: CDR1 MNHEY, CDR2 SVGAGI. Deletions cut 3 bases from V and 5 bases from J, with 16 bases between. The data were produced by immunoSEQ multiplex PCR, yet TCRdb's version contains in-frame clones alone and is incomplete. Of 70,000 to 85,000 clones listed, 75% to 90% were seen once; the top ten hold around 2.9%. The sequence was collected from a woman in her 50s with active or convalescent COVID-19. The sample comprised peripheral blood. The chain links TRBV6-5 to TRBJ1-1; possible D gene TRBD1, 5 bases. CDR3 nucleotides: TGTGCCAGCAGTTATTCCCCCCGGGGGGGGACTGAAGCTTTCTTT. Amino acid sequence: CASSYSPRGGTEAFF.